A single sample gave rise to the 21 T cell receptor beta chains below, sequenced in a study of T cell responses to AZD1222 COVID-19 vaccine. Generated by immunoSEQ multiplex PCR, the TCRdb table keeps only in-frame clones and is missing some. The table lists about 180,000 clones, around nine tenths of them singletons. Sequenced here: peripheral blood, sampled on day 0 of AZD1222 vaccination. These receptors were taken from an adult in good health.

The chain is built from TRBV3-1 (or the pseudogene TRBV3-2) and TRBJ1-3, with D possibly being TRBD1 (5 bases). The CDR3 is 17 amino acids. The germline CDR1 and CDR2 sequences are LGHDT and YNNKEL (reference sequence). Trimming pared 1 base from V and 0 bases from J, leaving 13 bases between. The CDR3 spells CASSQGLPGISGNTIYF. The CDR3 DNA reads TGTGCCAGCAGCCAAGGTCTTCCAGGGATCTCTGGAAACACCATATATTTT.

This chain connects TRBV5-6 to TRBJ2-3, with TRBD1 as a possible D gene (6 bases). The CDR3 length is 14 residues. Trimming stripped 1 base from V and 1 base from J, with 7 bases between. CDR1 and CDR2 from the germline V gene are SGHDT and YYEEEE. The CDR3: CASSLPGGTDTQYF. The CDR3 nucleotides are TGTGCCAGCAGCTTGCCAGGGGGCACAGATACGCAGTATTTT.

This chain links TRBV9 with TRBJ2-7; 9 bases are a match to TRBD2. CDR1 and CDR2 from the germline V gene are SGDLS and YYNGEE. J lost 0 bases, V lost 1 base, and 5 bases had no gene match. The CDR3 length is 16 residues. CDR3 DNA: TGTGCCAGCAGCGTAAAGCGGGAGGCCCCCTCCTACGAGCAGTACTTC. Translated: CASSVKREAPSYEQYF.

The rearrangement uses TRBV6-5 and TRBJ1-1; D call uncertain. CDR1 is MNHEY and CDR2 is SVGAGI in the germline V gene. CDR3 length: 15 amino acids. Deletions cut 6 bases from V and 3 bases from J, with 17 bases between. The CDR3 loop reads CASSTQLNSYTEAFF. CDR3 nucleotides: TGTGCCAGCAGCACACAGTTAAATTCCTACACTGAAGCTTTCTTT.

This chain joins TRBV14 and TRBJ2-1; 7 nucleotides line up with TRBD1. The germline V gene has CDR1 SGHDN and CDR2 FVKESK. The J segment lost 0 bases and the V segment lost 1 base, leaving 9 bases of the junction unmatched. The CDR3 contains 18 residues. As DNA, the CDR3 is TGTGCCAGCAGCCAAGTCACGACAGGGTTCGGCTCCTACAATGAGCAGTTCTTC. Its translation: CASSQVTTGFGSYNEQFF.

This rearrangement joins TRBV5-4 to TRBJ1-2; D gene unclear. This CDR3 contains 12 residues. Germline CDR1 is SGHNT and CDR2 is YYREEE (reference sequence). The V end lost 1 base, the J end lost 7 bases, and 8 bases lay between the germline ends. For the CDR3, the DNA is TGTGCCAGCAGCTTGTACAGTGGTGGCTACACCTTC. It translates to CASSLYSGGYTF.

DNA of the CDR3: TGTGCCAGCAGTTTATCGATTTTGGCGTACGAGCAGTACTTC. Translated, it gives CASSLSILAYEQYF. The chain carries TRBV27 and TRBJ2-7; D remains unclear. V gave up 0 bases and J gave up 4 bases, with 10 bases separating them. The CDR3 spans 14 residues. Germline V gene sequence: CDR1 MNHEY, CDR2 SMNVEV (reference sequence).

V and J are TRBV9 and TRBJ1-2; 9 bases match TRBD1. The germline V gene encodes CDR1 SGDLS and CDR2 YYNGEE. The CDR3 consists of 14 residues. V dropped 5 bases and J dropped 4; count of bases not matched to a gene: 6. CDR3 sequence reads: CASRPDRGFYGYTF. The CDR3 coding sequence is TGTGCCAGCAGGCCTGACAGGGGGTTCTATGGCTACACCTTC.

The genes are TRBV24-1 and TRBJ2-1, with D possibly being TRBD1 (6 bases). V was clipped by 6 bases and J by 0 bases, with 11 bases between them. This CDR3 has 15 amino acids. Germline assignment: CDR1 KGHDR and CDR2 SFDVKD. CDR3 coding DNA: TGTGCCACCAGTTTAACAGGGTCCTCCTACAATGAGCAGTTCTTC. Translation gives CATSLTGSSYNEQFF.

The rearrangement joins TRBV7-2 to TRBJ2-7, with D possibly being TRBD2 (5 bases). The CDR3 is 14 residues long. Germline V gene lookup returns CDR1 SGHTA and CDR2 FQGNSA. Trimming removed 1 base at V and 4 bases at J, with 11 bases between. CDR3 bases: TGTGCCAGCAGCTTAGAGCCGGGATCTTACGAGCAGTACTTC. Translated, it gives CASSLEPGSYEQYF.

The sample holds a few counts of this clone. The chain uses TRBV7-9 and TRBJ1-1; D gene ambiguous. V was shortened by 5 bases and J by 2 bases, with 12 bases between the two germline ends. This CDR3 is built from 14 residues. Germline values: CDR1 SEHNR, CDR2 FQNEAQ (reference sequence). As DNA, the CDR3 is TGTGCCAGCAGCGAGGAGGGTAGAAACACTGAAGCTTTCTTT. Its translation: CASSEEGRNTEAFF.

This clone was seen only once. The chain carries TRBV28 and TRBJ2-7, with a possible D match to TRBD1 (6 bases). The CDR3 runs to 12 residues. Germline lookup yields CDR1 MDHEN and CDR2 SYDVKM. Trimming took off 7 bases at V and 5 bases at J, with 12 bases between the two ends. The CDR3 reads CASNLDRHEQYF. CDR3 in DNA: TGTGCCAGCAACCTCGACAGGCACGAGCAGTACTTC.

The V call is TRBV7-8, the J call TRBJ1-1; the D is unclear. CDR1 is SGHVS, CDR2 FQNEAQ, per germline. V shed 5 bases and J shed 0 bases, with 16 bases lying between them. The CDR3 runs to 16 residues. CDR3 DNA: TGTGCCAGCAGCCCTTTTTCGGACGGAATGAACACTGAAGCTTTCTTT. Translation: CASSPFSDGMNTEAFF.

This sequence joins TRBV28 and TRBJ2-4; 7 nucleotides line up with TRBD1. The CDR3 loop spans 13 amino acids. CDR1 MDHEN and CDR2 SYDVKM come from the germline V gene. J was trimmed by 4 bases and V by 6 bases; bases with no gene match: 3. CDR3: CASRGGGKNIQYF. The DNA for the CDR3 is TGTGCCAGCAGAGGGGGCGGTAAAAACATTCAGTACTTC.

The V call is TRBV24-1, the J call TRBJ2-3; TRBD1 might be the D (5 bases). The CDR3 runs to 13 residues. From germline, CDR1 is KGHDR and CDR2 SFDVKD. Trimming stripped 4 bases from V and 3 bases from J, with 7 bases between. CDR3 DNA sequence: TGTGCCACCAGTGACAGACAGACAGATACGCAGTATTTT. It specifies CATSDRQTDTQYF.

V usage is TRBV4-1 and J usage is TRBJ2-7; 12 positions match TRBD1. This CDR3 comprises 16 residues. The germline CDR1 and CDR2 sequences are MGHRA and YSYEKL. V gave up 3 bases and J gave up 4 bases; unmatched junction bases: 7. The DNA of the CDR3 is TGCGCCAGCAGCCAGACCGGGACAGGGGGCAGGTACGAGCAGTACTTC. Amino acid sequence: CASSQTGTGGRYEQYF.

The chain's CDR3 is CSASPGNNSPLHF. The CDR3 nucleotides read TGCAGTGCTAGTCCGGGGAACAATTCACCCCTCCACTTT. V gene TRBV20-1 combines with J gene TRBJ1-6, with D unresolved. V shed 3 bases and J shed 7 bases, with 10 bases lying between them. The CDR3 length is 13 residues. CDR1 is DFQATT and CDR2 is SNEGSKA in the germline V gene (reference sequence).

The V call is TRBV19, the J call TRBJ2-1; D call uncertain. CDR3 size: 17 residues. Per germline, CDR1 LNHDA and CDR2 SQIVND (reference sequence). Trimming cost V 0 bases and J 0 bases, with 12 bases left between them. The CDR3 is CASSIDPVPSSYNEQFF. In DNA form, the CDR3 reads TGTGCCAGTAGTATAGATCCAGTCCCGAGCTCCTACAATGAGCAGTTCTTC.

The rearrangement joins TRBV27 to TRBJ1-1; a possible D gene is TRBD1 (6 bases). The germline V gene encodes CDR1 MNHEY and CDR2 SMNVEV (reference sequence). CDR3 length: 18 amino acids. The V gene lost 3 bases and the J gene lost 1 base, with 21 bases spanning the gap. DNA for the CDR3: TGTGCCAGCAGTTTTATATCCAGGGGAGTCCGTCAGAACACTGAAGCTTTCTTT. Protein product: CASSFISRGVRQNTEAFF.

V usage is TRBV20-1 and J usage is TRBJ1-3, with no clear D. Trimming pared 3 bases from V and 2 bases from J, leaving 2 bases between. The CDR3 length is 11 residues. Germline V CDR1 and CDR2: DFQATT, SNEGSKA (reference sequence). The DNA of the CDR3 is TGCAGTGCTAGCCCTGGAAACACCATATATTTT. This encodes CSASPGNTIYF.

V gene TRBV4-1 combines with J gene TRBJ2-5; 9 bases agree with TRBD1. Germline CDR1 and CDR2: MGHRA and YSYEKL. Trimming cost V 2 bases and J 4 bases; bases outside gene matches: 5. CDR3 length: 15 residues. DNA for the CDR3: TGCGCCAGCAGCCAACAAGACAGGGGGGCAGAGACCCAGTACTTC. Translation: CASSQQDRGAETQYF.